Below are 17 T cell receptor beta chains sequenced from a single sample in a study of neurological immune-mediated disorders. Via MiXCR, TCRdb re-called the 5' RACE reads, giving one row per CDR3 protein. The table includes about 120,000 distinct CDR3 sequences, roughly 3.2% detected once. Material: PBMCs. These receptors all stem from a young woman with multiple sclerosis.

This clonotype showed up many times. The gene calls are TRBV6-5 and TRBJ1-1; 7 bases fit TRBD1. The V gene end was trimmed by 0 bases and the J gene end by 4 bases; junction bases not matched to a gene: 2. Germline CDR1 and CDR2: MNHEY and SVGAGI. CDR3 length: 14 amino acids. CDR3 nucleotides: TGTGCCAGCAGTTACTCGAGGGGGCTCACTGAAGCTTTCTTT. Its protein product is CASSYSRGLTEAFF.

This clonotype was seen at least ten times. The CDR3 loop reads CSARDQMGISYNEQFF. The CDR3 nucleotides read TGCAGTGCTAGAGACCAGATGGGAATCTCCTACAATGAGCAGTTCTTC. The rearrangement uses TRBV20-1 and TRBJ2-1, with unresolved D. Germline CDR1 reads DFQATT; CDR2 reads SNEGSKA (reference sequence). Trimming removed 0 bases from V and 0 bases from J, with 12 bases in between. This CDR3 has 16 amino acids.

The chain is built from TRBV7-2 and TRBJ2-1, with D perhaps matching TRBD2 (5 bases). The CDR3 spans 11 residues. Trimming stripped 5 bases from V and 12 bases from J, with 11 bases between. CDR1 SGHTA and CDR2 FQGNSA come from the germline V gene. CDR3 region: CASSAQDWQFF. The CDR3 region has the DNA TGTGCCAGCAGCGCCCAGGACTGGCAGTTCTTC.

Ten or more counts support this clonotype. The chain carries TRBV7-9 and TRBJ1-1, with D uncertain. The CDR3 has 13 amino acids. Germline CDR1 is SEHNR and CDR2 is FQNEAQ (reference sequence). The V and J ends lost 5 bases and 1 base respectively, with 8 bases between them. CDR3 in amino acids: CASSTTPNTEAFF. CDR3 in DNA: TGTGCCAGCAGCACCACCCCGAACACTGAAGCTTTCTTT. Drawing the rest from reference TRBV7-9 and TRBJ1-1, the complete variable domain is DTGVSQNPRHKITKRGQNVTFRCDPISEHNRLYWYRQTLGQGPEFLTYFQNEAQLEKSRLLSDRFSAERPKGSFSTLEIQRTEQGDSAMYLCASSTTPNTEAFFGQGTRLTVV.

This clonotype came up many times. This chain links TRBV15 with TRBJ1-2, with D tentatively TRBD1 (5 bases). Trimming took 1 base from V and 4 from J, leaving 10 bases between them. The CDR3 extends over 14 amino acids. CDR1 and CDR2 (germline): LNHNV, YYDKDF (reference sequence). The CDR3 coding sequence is TGTGCCACCAGCAGAGGCACAGGCGGCTATGGCTACACCTTC. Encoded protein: CATSRGTGGYGYTF.

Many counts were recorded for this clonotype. CDR3: CASSPATSANYNEQFF. CDR3 bases: TGTGCCAGCAGCCCAGCGACTAGCGCCAACTACAATGAGCAGTTCTTC. The V gene is TRBV7-2, the J gene TRBJ2-1; the match to TRBD2 covers 8 bases. The length of the CDR3 is 16 residues. The J segment lost 3 bases and the V segment lost 5 bases, leaving 9 bases of the junction unmatched. CDR1 SGHTA and CDR2 FQGNSA come from the germline V gene.

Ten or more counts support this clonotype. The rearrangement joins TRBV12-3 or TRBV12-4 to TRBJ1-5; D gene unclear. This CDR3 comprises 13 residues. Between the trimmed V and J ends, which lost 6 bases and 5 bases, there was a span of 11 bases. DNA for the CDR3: TGTGCCAGCAGCACGGACGGGTATCAGCCCCAGCATTTT. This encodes CASSTDGYQPQHF.

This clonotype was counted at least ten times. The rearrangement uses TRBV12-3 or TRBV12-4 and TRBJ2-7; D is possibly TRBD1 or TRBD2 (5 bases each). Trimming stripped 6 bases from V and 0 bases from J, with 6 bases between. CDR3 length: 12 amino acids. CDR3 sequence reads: CASRGDSYEQYF. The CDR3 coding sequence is TGTGCCAGCAGGGGGGACTCCTACGAGCAGTACTTC.

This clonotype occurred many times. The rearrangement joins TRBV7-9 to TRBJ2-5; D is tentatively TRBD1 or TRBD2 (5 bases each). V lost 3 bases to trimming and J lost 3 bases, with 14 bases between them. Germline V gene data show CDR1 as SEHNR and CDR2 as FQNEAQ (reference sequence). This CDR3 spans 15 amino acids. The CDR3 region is CASSFARDGEETQYF. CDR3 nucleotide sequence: TGTGCCAGCAGCTTCGCCCGGGACGGTGAAGAGACCCAGTACTTC. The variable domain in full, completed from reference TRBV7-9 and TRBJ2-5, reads DTGVSQNPRHKITKRGQNVTFRCDPISEHNRLYWYRQTLGQGPEFLTYFQNEAQLEKSRLLSDRFSAERPKGSFSTLEIQRTEQGDSAMYLCASSFARDGEETQYFGPGTRLLVL.

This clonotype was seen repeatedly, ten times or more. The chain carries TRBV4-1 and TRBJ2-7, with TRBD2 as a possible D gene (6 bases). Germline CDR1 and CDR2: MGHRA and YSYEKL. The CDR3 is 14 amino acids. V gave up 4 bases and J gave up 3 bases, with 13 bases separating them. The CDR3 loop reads CASSLNPGSYEQYF. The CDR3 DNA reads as TGCGCCAGCAGCCTGAACCCCGGGAGCTACGAGCAGTACTTC.

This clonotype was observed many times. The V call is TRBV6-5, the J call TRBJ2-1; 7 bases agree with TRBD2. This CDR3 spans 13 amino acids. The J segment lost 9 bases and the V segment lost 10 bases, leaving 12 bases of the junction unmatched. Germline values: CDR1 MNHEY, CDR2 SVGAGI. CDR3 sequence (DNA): TGTGCCACCGGGGGGTCGAGGGTAGGTGAGCAGTTCTTC. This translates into CATGGSRVGEQFF.

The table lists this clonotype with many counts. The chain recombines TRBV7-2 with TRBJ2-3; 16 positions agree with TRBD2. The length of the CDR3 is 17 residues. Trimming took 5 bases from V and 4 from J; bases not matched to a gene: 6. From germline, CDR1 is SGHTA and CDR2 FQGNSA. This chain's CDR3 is CASSRGLAGGAPDTQYF. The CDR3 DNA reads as TGTGCCAGCAGCAGGGGACTAGCGGGAGGGGCCCCAGATACGCAGTATTTT.

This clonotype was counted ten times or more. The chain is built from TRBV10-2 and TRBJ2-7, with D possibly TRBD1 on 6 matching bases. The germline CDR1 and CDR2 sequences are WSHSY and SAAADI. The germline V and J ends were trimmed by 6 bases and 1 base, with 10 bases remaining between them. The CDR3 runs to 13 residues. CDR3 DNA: TGCGCCAGCAGGGACAGCTCGTCCTACGAGCAGTACTTC. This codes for CASRDSSSYEQYF.

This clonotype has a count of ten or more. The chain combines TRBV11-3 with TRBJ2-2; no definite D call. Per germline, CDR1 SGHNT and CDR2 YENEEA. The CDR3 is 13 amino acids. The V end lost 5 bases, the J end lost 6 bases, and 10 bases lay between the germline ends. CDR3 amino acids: CASSPGSAGELFF. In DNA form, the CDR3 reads TGTGCCAGCAGCCCGGGTTCGGCCGGGGAGCTGTTTTTT. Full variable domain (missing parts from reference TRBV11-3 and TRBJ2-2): EAGVVQSPRYKIIEKKQPVAFWCNPISGHNTLYWYLQNLGQGPELLIRYENEEAVDDSQLPKDRFSAERLKGVDSTLKIQPAELGDSAVYLCASSPGSAGELFFGEGSRLTVL.

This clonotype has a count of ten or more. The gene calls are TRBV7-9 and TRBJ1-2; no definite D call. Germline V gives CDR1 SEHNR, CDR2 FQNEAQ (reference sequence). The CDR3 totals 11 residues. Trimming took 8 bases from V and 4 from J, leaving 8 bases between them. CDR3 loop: CASAVFYGYTF. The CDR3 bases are TGTGCCAGCGCCGTTTTCTATGGCTACACCTTC.

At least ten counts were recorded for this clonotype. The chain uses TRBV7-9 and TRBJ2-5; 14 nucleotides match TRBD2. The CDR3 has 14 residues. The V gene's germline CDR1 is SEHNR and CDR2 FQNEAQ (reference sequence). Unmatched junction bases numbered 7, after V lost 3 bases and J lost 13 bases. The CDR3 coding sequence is TGTGCCAGCAGCTTGACTAGCGGGGGGGCTGTTCCGTACTTC. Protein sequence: CASSLTSGGAVPYF. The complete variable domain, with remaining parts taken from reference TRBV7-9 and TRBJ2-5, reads DTGVSQNPRHKITKRGQNVTFRCDPISEHNRLYWYRQTLGQGPEFLTYFQNEAQLEKSRLLSDRFSAERPKGSFSTLEIQRTEQGDSAMYLCASSLTSGGAVPYFGPGTRLLVL.

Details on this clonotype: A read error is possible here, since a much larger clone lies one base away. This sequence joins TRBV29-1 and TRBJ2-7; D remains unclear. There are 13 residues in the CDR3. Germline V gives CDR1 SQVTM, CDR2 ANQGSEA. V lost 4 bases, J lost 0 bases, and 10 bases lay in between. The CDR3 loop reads CSVGLKNSYEQYF. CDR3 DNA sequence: TGCAGCGTTGGTCTAAAGAACTCCTACGAGCAGTACTTC.